This TCR beta chain was sequenced during a study of cytomegalovirus exposure and HLA in healthy donors. This clone was detected only a few times. PCR amplification relied on 60 Vbeta primers (plus 13 Jbeta primers). TCRdb's copy holds only in-frame clones and misses some; the assay was immunoSEQ multiplex PCR. The sample has 180,000 or so clones; more than 75% are singletons. The germline CDR1 and CDR2 sequences are SGDLS and YYNGEE. Deletions cut 4 bases from V and 5 bases from J, with 19 bases between. The CDR3 loop spans 17 amino acids. Source material: PBMCs. This TCR derives from a man in his forties or fifties in good health and CMV-seronegative. V gene TRBV9 combines with J gene TRBJ2-6; D may be TRBD1 (5 bases). The CDR3 nucleotides read TGTGCCAGCAGCACCCAGGGCGAAGGCGGCTGGGCCAACGTCCTGACTTTC. Translated: CASSTQGEGGWANVLTF.